This T cell receptor beta chain was sequenced for a study of T cells in Graves' hyperthyroidism and ophthalmopathy (dated by TCRdb to about 2019). Study-level background: Peripheral blood was sampled at the time of initial diagnosis, prior to any treatment. To identify TCR V-J signatures that set the groups apart, the researchers used a discovery cohort of 90 to 100 patients, made up of roughly 40 with Graves' ophthalmopathy and 55 to 65 with stable Graves' hyperthyroidism. Prospective prediction of ophthalmopathy was tested in an independent validation cohort of 18 to 20 hyperthyroidism patients and around 16 patients who later progressed to ophthalmopathy. The approximately 100 discovery patients were randomly split 7:3 into training and test sets. In addition, the study compared T-cell repertoires in thyroid tissue and in blood from several Graves' hyperthyroidism patients. After sampling, hyperthyroidism patients received methimazole starting at 30 mg daily, and ophthalmopathy patients received high-dose intravenous methylprednisolone. According to the paper, TCR Vbeta CDR3 sequencing was carried out on about 140 peripheral blood samples, which came from about 45 ophthalmopathy, 75 or so hyperthyroidism and some 17 progressor patients. Broad study findings and their caveats: Ophthalmopathy was separated from stable hyperthyroidism by a 13 V-J signature model, with around 88% sensitivity and about 81% specificity obtained in cross-validation and 80%/75% obtained in testing. Sample size was not statistically predetermined, and blinding of investigators to group allocation was not performed. Most expanded thyroid clonotypes (frequency above 0.001) were also detected in blood, a finding suggesting that blood repertoires may reflect thyroid immune responses. During validation, the model predicted progression to ophthalmopathy a median of roughly six months ahead of onset, with approximately 71% sensitivity and roughly 75% specificity.

The CDR3 holds 13 amino acids from the cysteine to the phenylalanine. The entry retains the CDR3 DNA only, 39 bases that are in frame from base 1. CDR1 and CDR2 are read off the germline V gene (reference sequence) as SGHKS and YYEKEE. V is shortened by 4 bases, J by 5 bases, and the region joining them spans 10 bases. The TCR beta CDR3 regions were amplified from the RNA transcripts. The TCR CDR3 was subjected to a first round of RT-PCR using the HTBI primer set and the Qiagen OneStep RT-PCR kit. The libraries were constructed in a second round of multiplex PCR and then size-selected and purified. Sequencing of the libraries was done on an Illumina HiSeq2000 using paired-end 100 bp reads. In the source study's methods: SOAPnuke was used to process the raw data, throwing out any read that contained adapters or uncalled bases, had a mean Phred below 15, or lacked an exact constant-primer or identifier match. High-quality paired reads were merged using COPE v1.2.5, and each unique nucleotide sequence was defined as a clonotype. MiTCR v1.1 was used to align the clonotypes against IMGT TRBV, TRBD and TRBJ reference segments. The analysis was restricted to V-J combinations with a frequency above 0.0001, which together covered 99% to 99.2% of the repertoires. A TCS score was defined as the ratio of F50 (clonal expansion) to E x V (chaos), with BLOSUM62-based TCRdist applied between CDR3 peptides within each V-J. Welch's t-statistics and random forest reduced around 520 V-J features to roughly 13, which were used in a naive Bayes classifier (R e1071). TCRdb reworked the public reads: Q25 trimming with fastp, MiXCR clone assembly, productive beta chains retained. Identical CDR3 protein sequences are pooled into one entry, listed with their most common genes and DNA. These V and J calls rely on TCRdb rather than the paper's analysis. This sample is represented by around 300,000 distinct CDR3 sequences; roughly 15% of them were singletons. Of the sample, roughly 30% is held by the ten largest clones.

The hyperthyroidism patients were between 18 and 65 years old and newly diagnosed, with a disease duration of less than 2 months. Exclusion was applied to patients with uncontrolled infections, other autoimmune diseases, pregnancy or lactation. Diagnoses were established on the basis of clinical symptoms, serum thyroxine and TRAb, thyroid ultrasound, and orbital computed tomography. For progressor patients, blood was drawn at the first diagnosis of hyperthyroidism, before any ophthalmopathy symptoms had appeared. Ficoll-Paque density gradient centrifugation was used to isolate PBMCs from 9.5 to 10 ml of fresh peripheral blood. Patients classed as progressors first received a Graves' hyperthyroidism diagnosis and then went on to develop ophthalmopathy during follow-up. Total RNA was extracted with Trizol reagent, and quality was checked on an Agilent 2100 Bioanalyzer. In its sample, this clonotype was seen a few times. Its binding antigen is unknown. The input lacks base qualities; no much larger clone sits a single base away.

The rearranged segments are TRBV5-5 and TRBJ1-5; a confident D gene designation cannot be given. The sample taken for sequencing was blood. The sequence was collected from a woman between 50 and 59 years old with Graves' hyperthyroidism that later progressed to Graves' ophthalmopathy. The CDR3 protein: CASSLLGHQPQHF. The DNA sequence follows: TGTGCCAGCAGCCTCCTTGGACATCAGCCCCAGCATTTT. The reference TRBV5-5 and TRBJ1-5 proteins fill in what lies around the CDR3, so the full variable domain reads DAGVTQSPTHLIKTRGQQVTLRCSPISGHKSVSWYQQVLGQGPQFIFQYYEKEERGRGNFPDRFSARQFPNYSSELNVNALLLGDSALYLCASSLLGHQPQHFGDGTRLSIL.